The T cell receptor (beta chain) described here comes from a study of T cells after yellow fever vaccination. As for the study in general: Some fractions had low cell numbers, and these were prepared with SMART-Seq v4 Ultra Low Input. Study-level results: Abundant clonotypes from the bulk population could contaminate FACS-sorted repertoires. Detected again after the booster were most primary-vaccination clones, at 96% CD4 and 70% to 90% CD8.

Conversion of TCR transcripts into cDNA relied on 5'RACE template switching, which added a universal primer site and UMIs. TCRdb reanalysed the 5' RACE reads using MiXCR and keeps one entry per CDR3 protein. The data show tens of thousands of distinct CDR3 sequences, over 7.5% seen once. CDR3 length: 11 residues. With regard to this clonotype: The antigen is not known. The junction departs from the called germline gene at one end, perhaps through a read error.

Sequencing was performed on CD8+ T cells sorted from PBMCs, taken on the day of the yellow fever booster vaccination. This receptor was obtained from a man in his thirties or forties who received the YFV17D yellow fever vaccine. This chain joins TRBV12-3 or TRBV12-4 and TRBJ1-1; D not certain. The chain's CDR3 is CGSSLNTEAFF. The CDR3 region has the DNA TGTGGCAGCAGTCTGAACACTGAAGCTTTCTTT.